The present T cell receptor beta chain was sequenced within a study of human versus mouse CDR3 diversity and MHC coevolution. The V gene's germline CDR1 is SGHAT and CDR2 FQDESV (reference sequence). Trimming took 8 bases from V and 4 from J; bases not matched to a gene: 7. The CDR3 has 14 residues. The protocol was immunoSEQ multiplex PCR, while the TCRdb copy is restricted to in-frame clones and leaves out a portion. This sample carries approximately 81,000 clones, over 85% of them seen once, and the ten largest clones take approximately 1.4%. This chain connects TRBV11-1 to TRBJ1-4, with 7 nucleotides matching TRBD1. The sample consisted of naive CD4+ T cells from blood. Subset of the sample: CD45RO-negative CD62L-positive naive CD4 T cells. This clonotype was sampled from a person between 25 and 69 years old in good health. Written as DNA, the CDR3 is TGTGCCAGCGGCCGTGCAGGGGGTAATGAAAAACTGTTTTTT. This gives the protein CASGRAGGNEKLFF.